Below, 2 T cell receptor beta chains from the same sample are listed, as sequenced in a study of T cells after yellow fever vaccination (dated by TCRdb to the late 2010s). The treatment or condition label of this sample denotes: live attenuated yellow fever vaccine strain. Library generation was performed with 5' RACE. These reads were obtained on an Illumina HiSeq 2500. Using fastp at Q25 and MiXCR, TCRdb reprocessed the public reads and kept productive beta chains. CDR3 protein sequences are deduplicated, and each keeps its most common genes and DNA. The sample contains under 550,000 distinct CDR3 sequences, just over 20% of them found a single time. Roughly a sixth of the sample rests with the top ten. The source was PBMCs, collected roughly 20 days after the first yellow fever vaccination. The receptors shown here come from a young man who received the YFV17D yellow fever vaccine.

In this sample, this clonotype turned up a few times. The V and J genes are TRBV29-1 and TRBJ2-1, with a possible D match to TRBD2 (6 bases). Germline CDR1 SQVTM, CDR2 ANQGSEA. V lost 7 bases and J 0 bases, leaving 13 bases between the germline ends. The CDR3 is 14 amino acids. In DNA form, the CDR3 reads TGCAGCGGGTTCCGGGACTCCTCCTACAATGAGCAGTTCTTC. Amino acids: CSGFRDSSYNEQFF.

The V gene is TRBV28, the J gene TRBJ1-4, with D uncertain. Germline V gene sequence: CDR1 MDHEN, CDR2 SYDVKM. Trimming cost V 1 base and J 2 bases, with 14 bases left between them. CDR3 length equals 17 residues. The CDR3 DNA sequence: TGTGCCAGCAGTTTATTCCCGGAACCCGAGACTAATGAAAAACTGTTTTTT. Protein product: CASSLFPEPETNEKLFF.